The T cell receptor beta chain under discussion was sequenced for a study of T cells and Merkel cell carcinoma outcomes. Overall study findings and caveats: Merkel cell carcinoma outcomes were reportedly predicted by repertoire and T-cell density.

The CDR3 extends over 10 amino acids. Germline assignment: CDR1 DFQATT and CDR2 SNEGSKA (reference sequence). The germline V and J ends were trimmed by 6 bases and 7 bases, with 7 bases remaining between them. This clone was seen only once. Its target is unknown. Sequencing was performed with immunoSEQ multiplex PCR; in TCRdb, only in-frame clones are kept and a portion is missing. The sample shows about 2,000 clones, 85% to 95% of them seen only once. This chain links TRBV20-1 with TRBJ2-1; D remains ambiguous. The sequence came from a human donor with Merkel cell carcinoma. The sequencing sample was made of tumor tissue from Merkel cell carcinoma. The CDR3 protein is CSATRNEQFF. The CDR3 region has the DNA TGCAGTGCCACGAGAAATGAGCAGTTCTTC.